This paragraph covers one TCR beta chain sequence. Its antigen target is currently unknown. Via the germline V gene (reference sequence), CDR1 is GTSNPN and CDR2 SVGIG. Counted from cysteine to phenylalanine, this CDR3 has 12 amino acids. The DNA is not on file. These data come from a study of monozygotic twins with inflammatory bowel disease (dated by TCRdb to between 2018 and 2021). For the study in its entirety: In total, 30 or so monozygotic twin pairs made up the full study: 19 Danish pairs, all IBD-discordant, plus nine German pairs, of which four were IBD-concordant and five were IBD-discordant. The search for disease-associated traits relied mainly on comparing IBD patients with their genetically identical healthy co-twins within discordant pairs. Each individual had, on average, about 151 000 unique TCRalpha sequences and 181 000 unique TCRbeta sequences available for analysis. General conclusions and limits of the study: Because patients received different immunosuppressive treatments, the repertoires may have picked up extra background noise and variability between individuals. The results gave no support for a single strong signal or clonotype linked to IBD. Distinction between different T cell subtypes could not be achieved in the analysis. Repertoire similarity did not differ between concordant and discordant twins, possibly due to limited statistical power. IBD patients had lower TCRbeta repertoire diversity, measured by the inverse Simpson index, than their healthy co-twins. IBD patients shared fewer clonotypes with other individuals than healthy twins did, most markedly in patients showing signs of disease activity.

From each donor, a roughly 2.5 ml peripheral blood sample was collected into PAXgene tubes and stored at -80 degrees C. Without any T cell sorting, total RNA was extracted from whole blood using the PAXgene blood miRNA kit on an automated QIAcube. Peripheral blood from monozygotic twin pairs, either concordant or discordant for inflammatory bowel disease, underwent deep TCRalpha and TCRbeta repertoire profiling that used unique molecular barcoding. Smoking habits were recorded for all twin pairs, and each individual was classified as a current, former or never smoker. Receptor amplification or capture employed 5' RACE. For each TCR library, roughly 3,600 ng of total RNA was used. For each sample, cDNA synthesis was carried out in eight separate reactions using SMARTScribe reverse transcriptase. During cDNA synthesis, template switching introduced unique molecular identifiers that contained a 6-nucleotide sample barcode. Two nested PCRs of approximately 16 and 9 cycles amplified the TCRalpha and TCRbeta cDNA, and bead purification followed each PCR. Before amplification, the cDNA was treated with uracil DNA-glycosylase and purified using the QIAquick PCR purification kit. The second PCR was the step at which Illumina TruSeq-compatible adapters and sample-specific barcodes were added. TapeStation and Qubit were used to check library quality and concentration, and around 4.7 ng of each library was pooled. Sequencing of the pooled libraries was done on an Illumina HiSeq2500 single-index Rapid Run using custom sequencing primers and 2 x 100 bp reads. Turning to the authors' computational methods: MiGEC version 1.2.6 was used for UMI-based consensus assembly to correct PCR and sequencing errors. MiXCR version 2.1.1 was used to carry out V(D)J alignment, clonotype assembly and CDR3 extraction. To normalise gene usage, clonotype sharing and MAIT/NKT TCR abundance, the analysis used the top 1000, 10 000 and 20 000 clonotypes per sample. After downsampling to 27 000 UMIs, diversity was calculated as the inverse Simpson index using the vegan R package. Paired Mann-Whitney U tests on discordant twin pairs were used, with Benjamini-Hochberg multiple-testing correction. After TCRdb reprocessed the reads, each CDR3 protein sequence was kept as one row, without DNA. The V and J calls were not made by the authors but by TCRdb's processing. The sample's clone listing holds around 210,000 distinct CDR3 sequences. In total, the top ten clones hold approximately 7.7% of the sample.

The TCR was taken from a human donor with ulcerative colitis or Crohn's disease, or a healthy co-twin of an affected twin (not recorded which). The sequencing input was blood. Recombination joined TRBV30 with TRBJ1-2; TCRdb gives TRBD1 as the D gene, but with no DNA this cannot be confirmed. The encoded CDR3 is CAWSEGAWGYTF.